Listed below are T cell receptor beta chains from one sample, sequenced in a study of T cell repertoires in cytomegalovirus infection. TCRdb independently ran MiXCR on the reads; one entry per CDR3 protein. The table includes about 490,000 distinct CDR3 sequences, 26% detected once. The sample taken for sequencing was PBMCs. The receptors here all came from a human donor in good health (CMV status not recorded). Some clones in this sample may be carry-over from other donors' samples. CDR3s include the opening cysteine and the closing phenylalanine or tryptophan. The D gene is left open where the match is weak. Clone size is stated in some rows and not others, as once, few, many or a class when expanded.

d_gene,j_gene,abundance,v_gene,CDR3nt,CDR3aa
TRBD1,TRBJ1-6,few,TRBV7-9,TGTGCCAGCAGCTTACAGACAGGGGGCAACTCACCCCTCCACTTT,CASSLQTGGNSPLHF
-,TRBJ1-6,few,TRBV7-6,TGTGCCAGCAGCGACATGACAGGCACGGATTCACCCCTCCACTTT,CASSDMTGTDSPLHF
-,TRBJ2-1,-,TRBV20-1,TGCAGTGCTAGAGCCCCCGATCTAGCGCCTTACAATGAGCAGTTCTTC,CSARAPDLAPYNEQFF
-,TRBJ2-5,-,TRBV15,TGTGCCACCAGCAGAGATCCCCCCCCAGAGACCCAGTACTTC,CATSRDPPPETQYF
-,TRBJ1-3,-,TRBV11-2,TGTGCCAGCAGCTTATTATCAGAAAACACCATATATTTT,CASSLLSENTIYF
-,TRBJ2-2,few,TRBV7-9,TGTGCCAGCAGCTTCCCTTGGTCGCACTCGGCCGGGGAGCTGTTTTTT,CASSFPWSHSAGELFF
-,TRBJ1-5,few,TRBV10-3,TGTGCCTCGACCCGGGAGTACAATCAGCCCCAGCATTTT,CASTREYNQPQHF
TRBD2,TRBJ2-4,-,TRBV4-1,TGCGCCAGCAGCCAAGTGGGGGGGACCAAAAACATTCAGTACTTC,CASSQVGGTKNIQYF
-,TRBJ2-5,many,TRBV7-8,TGTGCCAGCAGTAGGAGCCGAACCCTTAGTGAGACCCAGTACTTC,CASSRSRTLSETQYF
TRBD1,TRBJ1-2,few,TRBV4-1,TGCGCCAGCAGCCAGTCCAAACAGGGGGCGCGGAATGGCTACACCTTC,CASSQSKQGARNGYTF
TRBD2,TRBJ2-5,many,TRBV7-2,TGTGCCAGCAGCCTCGGACTAGCCTACGAGACCCAGTACTTC,CASSLGLAYETQYF
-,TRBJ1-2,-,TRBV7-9,TGTGCCAGCAGCCAAAACGTGGCGGACGCCGAGAAGGAGGGCTACACCTTC,CASSQNVADAEKEGYTF
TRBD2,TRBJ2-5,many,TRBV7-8,TGTGCCAGCAGCCCAGGGACTATAAGGGAGACCCAGTACTTC,CASSPGTIRETQYF
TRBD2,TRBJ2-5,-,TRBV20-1,TGCAGTGCTGGCCTAAGCGGGAGTACAGAGACCCAGTACTTC,CSAGLSGSTETQYF
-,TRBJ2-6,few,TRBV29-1,TGCAGCGCCGACATTGGCTCTGGGGCCAACGTCCTGACTTTC,CSADIGSGANVLTF
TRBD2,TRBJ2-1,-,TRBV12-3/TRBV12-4,TGTGCCAGCAGTTTCGGCGGGGGGTCCCGCAATGAGCAGTTCTTC,CASSFGGGSRNEQFF
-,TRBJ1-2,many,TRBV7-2,TGTGCCAGCAGCTTATGGGGTCCCCTTGGCTACACCTTC,CASSLWGPLGYTF
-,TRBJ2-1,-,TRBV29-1,TGCAGCGCCTCGGACAGCGAGCAGTTCTTC,CSASDSEQFF
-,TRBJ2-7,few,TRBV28,TGTGCCAGCAGTTCAGTCCCGCCCGAGCAGTACTTC,CASSSVPPEQYF
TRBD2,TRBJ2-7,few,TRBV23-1,TGCGCCAGCAGTCAAGCGGGGGGCGAGCAGTACTTC,CASSQAGGEQYF
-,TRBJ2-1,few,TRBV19,TGTGCCAGTAGTAAGGATAATGAGCAGTTCTTC,CASSKDNEQFF
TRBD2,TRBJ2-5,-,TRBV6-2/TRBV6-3,TGTGCCAGCAGTTCTGCGGGGGGACGAGAGACCCAGTACTTC,CASSSAGGRETQYF
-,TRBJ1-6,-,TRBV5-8,TGTGCCAGCAGCTTACGACGTAGCCTTAATTCACCCCTCCACTTT,CASSLRRSLNSPLHF
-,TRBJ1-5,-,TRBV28,TGTGCCAGCAGCCAACAGGGTGGCCATCAGCCCCAGCATTTT,CASSQQGGHQPQHF
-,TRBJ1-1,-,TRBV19,TGTGCCAGCGCCCCTTTTCGGATGAACACTGAAGCTTTCTTT,CASAPFRMNTEAFF
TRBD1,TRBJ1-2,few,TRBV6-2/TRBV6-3,TGTGCCAGCACCTCCCGGGACAGCCGAAACTATGGCTACACCTTC,CASTSRDSRNYGYTF
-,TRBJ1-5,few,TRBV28,TGTGCCAGCAGGGCAGGGGCCCTCAATCAGCCCCAGCATTTT,CASRAGALNQPQHF
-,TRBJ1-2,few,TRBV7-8,TGTGCCAGCAGCTGGGGGAGCCCCCCGGATGGCTACACCTTC,CASSWGSPPDGYTF
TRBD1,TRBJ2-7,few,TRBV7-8,TGTGCCAGCAGCTTAGGACAGGGGGAAGAGCAGTACTTC,CASSLGQGEEQYF
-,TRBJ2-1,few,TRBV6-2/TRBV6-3,TGTGCCAGCAGTTATCCGACCAATGAGCAGTTCTTC,CASSYPTNEQFF
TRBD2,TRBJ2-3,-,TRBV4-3,TGCGCCAGCAGCCAAGATCGAGCGGGAGTCGGAGATACGCAGTATTTT,CASSQDRAGVGDTQYF
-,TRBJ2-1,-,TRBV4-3,TGCGCCAGCAGCCAAGAGGGAAGGAGCGAGGATGAGCAGTTCTTC,CASSQEGRSEDEQFF
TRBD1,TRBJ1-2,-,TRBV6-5,TGTGCCAGCAGTTCTCCCGACAGGGGGCTTTGGGGCTACACCTTC,CASSSPDRGLWGYTF
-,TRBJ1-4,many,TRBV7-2,TGTGCCAGCAGCCAGCGGGACTCCAATGAAAAACTGTTTTTT,CASSQRDSNEKLFF
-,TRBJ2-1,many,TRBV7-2,TGTGCCAGCAGCTTCAAAGGACCCCAGCAGTTCTTC,CASSFKGPQQFF
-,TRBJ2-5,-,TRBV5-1,TGCGCCAGCAGTTACGGGGGGCCGGAGACCCAGTACTTC,CASSYGGPETQYF
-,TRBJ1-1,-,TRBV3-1,TGTGCCAGCAGACCTATGGGGGTTAACACTGAAGCTTTCTTT,CASRPMGVNTEAFF
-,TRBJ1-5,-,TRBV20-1,TGCAGTGCTTCGTCCGACAGGTATGAGCCCCAGCATTTT,CSASSDRYEPQHF
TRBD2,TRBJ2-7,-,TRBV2,TGTGCCAGCAGTGTTCGGGGGGAGGACCCTTACGAGCAGTACTTC,CASSVRGEDPYEQYF
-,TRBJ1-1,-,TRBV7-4,TGTGCCAGCAGCTTACACCACACTGAAGCTTTCTTT,CASSLHHTEAFF
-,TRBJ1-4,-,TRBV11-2,TGTGCCAGCAGCCGAGGGGGGCAGAACCATGAAAAACTGTTTTTT,CASSRGGQNHEKLFF